The source of this T cell receptor (beta chain) is a study of blood T cell repertoires in COVID-19. Study at large: Researchers got acute and convalescent COVID-19 samples from the United States, Italy and Spain. In each case, the material was cDNA or gDNA derived from T cells, B-cell-depleted T cells, or PBMCs.

Per the authors' pipeline: Reference gene primers were amplified, and this amplification served to estimate nucleated cell counts. Sequenced by immunoSEQ multiplex PCR; TCRdb stores in-frame clones only, minus some. D and trimming were read from the DNA, whereas the V and J calls and clone size are those reported in that table. The table has around 250,000 clones, more than 85% seen once; the top ten hold less than 3.5%. In terms of age and location, participants ranged from roughly 18 to 95 years and lived in about 25 US areas. Source material: PBMCs or T cells enriched from blood (not recorded which). This TCR was sampled from a man aged 40-50 years who had been exposed to COVID-19.

CDR3 sequence reads: CASSPGPRTDTQYF. DNA for the CDR3: TGTGCCAGCAGCCCTGGGCCCCGCACAGATACGCAGTATTTT. The chain links TRBV27 to TRBJ2-3; D not resolved. This CDR3 contains 14 residues. V was shortened by 6 bases and J by 1 base, with 11 bases between the two germline ends. CDR1 and CDR2 from the germline V gene are MNHEY and SMNVEV (reference sequence).